The 4 T cell receptor beta chains presented below share a single source sample, sequenced in a study of cytomegalovirus exposure and HLA in healthy donors. The PCR contained 60 Vbeta and 13 Jbeta primers. Profiling relied on immunoSEQ multiplex PCR, and the TCRdb table lists in-frame clones only, not all of them. The repertoire holds about 190,000 clones, with around 75% as singletons. Sequenced input: PBMCs. These receptors originate from a woman aged 25 to 45 in good health and CMV-seropositive.

The chain joins TRBV15 to TRBJ1-5; possibly TRBD1 for D (6 bases). Looked up from germline, CDR1 is LNHNV and CDR2 is YYDKDF (reference sequence). Trimming stripped 5 bases from V and 1 base from J, with 12 bases between. There are 15 residues in the CDR3. CDR3 nucleotides: TGTGCCACCAGCGGAGGGGGGGGGAGCAATCAGCCCCAGCATTTT. Protein: CATSGGGGSNQPQHF.

CDR3 in DNA: TGTGCCAGCAGTGAAGCCCGGACAGGAGGGGCGAATAGTCAGCCCCAGCATTTT. Its translation: CASSEARTGGANSQPQHF. This chain uses TRBV2 with TRBJ1-5; 7 bases map to TRBD1. The CDR3 spans 18 residues. Germline V CDR1 and CDR2: SNHLY, FYNNEI. J lost 6 bases, V lost 0 bases, and 14 bases had no gene match.

CDR3: CASRGLAGGEQFF. The CDR3 DNA reads as TGCGCCAGCAGAGGACTAGCGGGAGGGGAGCAGTTCTTC. V gene TRBV10-2 combines with J gene TRBJ2-1; 15 nucleotides align to TRBD2. The CDR3 runs to 13 residues. Germline-derived CDR1 and CDR2 are WSHSY and SAAADI. V was clipped by 6 bases and J by 10 bases; unmatched bases: 1.

V gene TRBV7-6 combines with J gene TRBJ2-1; 12 bases map to TRBD2. J was trimmed by 7 bases and V by 4 bases; bases with no gene match: 5. Germline V gene data show CDR1 as SGHVS and CDR2 as FNYEAQ. The CDR3 contains 15 residues. The CDR3 nucleotides are TGTGCCAGCAGCTCTAGCGGGAGGGCTTGGAATGAGCAGTTCTTC. It encodes CASSSSGRAWNEQFF.